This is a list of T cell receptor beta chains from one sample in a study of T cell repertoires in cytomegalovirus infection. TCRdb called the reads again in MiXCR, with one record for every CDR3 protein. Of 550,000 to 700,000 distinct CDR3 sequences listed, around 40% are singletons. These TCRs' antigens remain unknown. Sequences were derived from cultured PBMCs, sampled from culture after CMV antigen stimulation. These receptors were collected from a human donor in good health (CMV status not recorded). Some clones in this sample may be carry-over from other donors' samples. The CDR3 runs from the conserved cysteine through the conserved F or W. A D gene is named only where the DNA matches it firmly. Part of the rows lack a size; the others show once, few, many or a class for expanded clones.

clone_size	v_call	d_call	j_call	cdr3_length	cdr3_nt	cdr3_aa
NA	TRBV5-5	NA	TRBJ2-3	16	TGTGCCAGCAGCCCAACCAGCGGAACGGGGGCAGATACGCAGTATTTT	CASSPTSGTGADTQYF
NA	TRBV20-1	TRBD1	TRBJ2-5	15	TGCAGTGCTAGAGGCGACAGGGGGCTAGGAGAGACCCAGTACTTC	CSARGDRGLGETQYF
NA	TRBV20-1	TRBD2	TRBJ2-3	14	TGCAGTGCTAGGGTGGGGACTAGAACAGATACGCAGTATTTT	CSARVGTRTDTQYF
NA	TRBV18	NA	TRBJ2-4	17	TGTGCCAGCTCACCACCGCGACAGATACTAGCCAAAAACATTCAGTACTTC	CASSPPRQILAKNIQYF
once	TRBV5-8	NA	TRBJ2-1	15	TGTGCCAGCAGCTTTGCTAGGAGCTCCTACAATGAGCAGTTCTTC	CASSFARSSYNEQFF
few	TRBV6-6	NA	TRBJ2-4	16	TGTGCCAGCAGTTACGGGACGGCCCTAGCCAAAAACATTCAGTACTTC	CASSYGTALAKNIQYF
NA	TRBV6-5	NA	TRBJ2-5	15	TGTGCCAGCAGTTACTCGCGGGGATACCAAGAGACCCAGTACTTC	CASSYSRGYQETQYF
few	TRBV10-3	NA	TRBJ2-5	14	TGTGCCATCAGTGAGCGTAACGTCTGGGAGACCCAGTACTTC	CAISERNVWETQYF
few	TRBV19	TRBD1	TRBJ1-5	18	TGTGCCAGTAGTTCGACCGGGACAGGGGGGTTAAGGAATCAGCCCCAGCATTTT	CASSSTGTGGLRNQPQHF
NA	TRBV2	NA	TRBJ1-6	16	TGTGCCAGCAGCGATCTTACAGGGCCATATAATTCACCCCTCCACTTT	CASSDLTGPYNSPLHF
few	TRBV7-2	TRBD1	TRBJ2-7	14	TGTGCCAGCAGCCCAGGGACAGGGGGAGGCGAGCAGTACTTC	CASSPGTGGGEQYF
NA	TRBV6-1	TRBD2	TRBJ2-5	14	TGTGCCACCACGTCGACTAGCGGGAGTGAGACCCAGTACTTC	CATTSTSGSETQYF